Here is one T cell receptor (beta chain) with its context. Its specific antigen is unknown. Per-base quality was not reported, and no clone a single base away is much larger than it. This specimen belongs to a study of response to subunit inactivated influenza vaccine (dated by TCRdb to 2016 to 2019). At the level of the whole study: The study used deep quantitative T cell receptor repertoire profiling to track responses to a trivalent subunit inactivated influenza vaccine. General findings and caveats noted by the study authors: The authors proposed that each seasonal influenza vaccination may bring in only a limited number of new T cells.

The library was obtained by RT-PCR. The instrument given in TCRdb is Illumina HiSeq 2500. TCRdb ran its own pipeline on the public reads, namely fastp trimming at Q25 and MiXCR clone calling, and kept in-frame beta chains. Every entry covers one CDR3 protein and lists the most common genes and DNA from its rows. This sample has roughly 780,000 distinct CDR3 sequences in its table, and roughly 18% of those were observed once. Roughly a tenth of the sample is taken by the ten largest. Taken from the germline V gene, the CDR1 and CDR2 loops are SGHRS and YFSETQ. Including cysteine and phenylalanine, the CDR3 has 15 amino acids. This entry keeps only the CDR3 DNA: 45 bases, framed from base 1. Trimming accounts for 0 bases at V and 5 bases at J, while the number of junction bases matched to no gene is 4.

Sequencing was performed on PBMCs from blood, taken 4 to 6 days after vaccination. The chain joins TRBV5-1 to TRBJ2-2, with 7 bases in between that match TRBD1. The sequence was collected from a man aged 50 or older who received an inactivated influenza vaccine. Donor details come from another sample of the same person, matched by shared clones. The CDR3 here reads CASSLVGGQTGELFF. The nucleotide sequence is given as TGCGCCAGCAGCTTGGTAGGGGGCCAGACCGGGGAGCTGTTTTTT.